This T cell receptor beta chain was obtained from a study of shared clonotypes between healthy human individuals. Concerning this clone: Other DNA variants within this sample encode the same CDR3.

Method: immunoSEQ multiplex PCR; TCRdb's copy keeps in-frame clones and lacks some. Here the sample spans about 2 million clones, roughly 95% being singletons. Terminally differentiated effector memory CD45RA+ cells were excluded from the naive CD8 cells, which were CD45RO-negative and positively selected for CCR7. Unmatched junction bases numbered 1, after V lost 2 bases and J lost 5 bases. Germline V gene lookup returns CDR1 MNHEY and CDR2 SMNVEV (reference sequence). CDR3 length: 14 residues. V usage is TRBV27 and J usage is TRBJ2-7, with 12 bases lining up with TRBD1. This clonotype originated in a man between 18 and 35 years old in good health. The sequenced material came from naive CD8+ T cells sorted from blood. CDR3 amino acids: CASSLGTGGNEQYF. The CDR3 region has the DNA TGTGCCAGCAGTTTAGGGACAGGGGGCAACGAGCAGTACTTC.